This T cell receptor (beta chain) was sequenced during a study of cytomegalovirus exposure and HLA in healthy donors. CDR1 is SNHLY, CDR2 FYNNEI, per germline. The CDR3 has 13 amino acids. Germline trimming cut 6 bases from V and 5 bases from J; bases unmatched to any gene: 5. This table comes from immunoSEQ multiplex PCR, and its TCRdb copy is limited to in-frame clones, with some not included. The sample lists over 150,000 clones; about 80% were seen once. Notes on the study in general: Rare sequences made up most TCRs, while some public TCRs were found in many donors. The authors confirmed in vitro that three CMV-associated chains were specific for CMV antigens. The authors enumerated over 150 TCR beta chains as linked to cytomegalovirus.

This clone occurred once. The antigen remains unidentified. The chain carries TRBV2 and TRBJ2-5, with 8 positions matching TRBD2. Sequencing was performed on PBMCs. The TCR sequence derives from a woman between 18 and 29 years old in good health and CMV-seropositive. CDR3 protein: CASRKGLGETQYF. The CDR3 coding sequence is TGTGCCAGCAGGAAGGGACTAGGGGAGACCCAGTACTTC.